What follows are 32 T cell receptor beta chains derived from one specimen sequenced in a study of T-cell memory formation after mild COVID-19. Each CDR3 protein gets one entry after TCRdb re-called the 5' RACE reads with MiXCR. The sample records some 340,000 distinct CDR3 sequences, 10% to 15% being singletons. Sequenced: PBMCs or a T cell subset sorted from them (not recorded which). The receptors originated from a man younger than 35 who had mild COVID-19 (a few samples of this study predate the infection). Cell type and time point are not known.

J is TRBJ2-3 and V is TRBV7-2; 11 nucleotides line up with TRBD2. CDR1 SGHTA and CDR2 FQGNSA come from the germline V gene. There are 17 residues in the CDR3. The trim removed 5 bases at V and 1 base at J, leaving 8 bases unmatched. CDR3 sequence reads: CASSPTPTSGGTDTQYF. The CDR3 DNA reads as TGTGCCAGCAGCCCTACCCCGACTAGCGGGGGCACAGATACGCAGTATTTT.

This clonotype was seen more than once but under ten times. The rearrangement links TRBV5-1 to TRBJ2-6; D is unclear. The CDR3 has 16 residues. V lost 1 base and J 0 bases, leaving 8 bases between the germline ends. CDR1 SGHRS and CDR2 YFSETQ come from the germline V gene. CDR3 sequence reads: CASSLRTGSGANVLTF. The DNA of the CDR3 is TGCGCCAGCAGCTTGAGAACGGGCTCTGGGGCCAACGTCCTGACTTTC.

The V gene is TRBV7-2, the J gene TRBJ1-6, with D possibly matching TRBD1 (5 bases). Deletions cut 4 bases from V and 10 bases from J, with 14 bases between. The CDR3 contains 14 residues. Germline V CDR1 and CDR2: SGHTA, FQGNSA. The CDR3 region has the DNA TGTGCCAGCAGCTCCCTTGCTGGGGGGTCACCCCTCCACTTT. This gives the protein CASSSLAGGSPLHF.

This clonotype was detected only a few times. This chain uses TRBV6-5 with TRBJ1-3; D not resolved. CDR1 MNHEY and CDR2 SVGAGI come from the germline V gene. CDR3 length equals 14 residues. V lost 2 bases, J lost 0 bases, and 5 bases lay in between. This CDR3 is CASSYGVSGNTIYF. The CDR3 DNA reads TGTGCCAGCAGTTACGGGGTCTCTGGAAACACCATATATTTT.

This clonotype has at least ten counts. V and J are TRBV12-3 or TRBV12-4 and TRBJ1-2; 9 bases agree with TRBD1. The CDR3 loop spans 13 amino acids. Germline trimming cut 6 bases from V and 8 bases from J; bases unmatched to any gene: 7. CDR3 sequence reads: CASRPGQGSGYTF. CDR3 bases: TGTGCCAGCAGGCCGGGACAGGGATCGGGCTACACCTTC.

This clonotype was recorded many times. The V and J genes are TRBV6-2 or TRBV6-3 and TRBJ2-7; no reliable D call. The germline V gene encodes CDR1 MNHEY and CDR2 SVGEGT. This CDR3 contains 12 residues. V was cut by 2 bases and J by 0 bases, with 2 bases left in between. CDR3 sequence reads: CASSYPSYEQYF. The DNA for the CDR3 is TGTGCCAGCAGTTACCCCTCCTACGAGCAGTACTTC.

This clonotype was picked up a small number of times. The V call is TRBV12-3 or TRBV12-4, the J call TRBJ1-5; D remains unclear. The CDR3 length is 15 residues. The V end lost 4 bases, the J end lost 7 bases, and 17 bases lay between the germline ends. The CDR3 DNA reads as TGTGCCAGCAGTTACGATGGGGTGGGGAACCAGCCCCAGCATTTT. Protein product: CASSYDGVGNQPQHF.

The chain combines TRBV12-3 or TRBV12-4 with TRBJ1-2, with 7 positions matching TRBD1. After removal of 6 bases from V and 3 bases from J, the junction contained 7 bases not matched to a gene. The CDR3 runs to 14 residues. CDR3 region: CASSLIGTDYGYTF. The CDR3 bases are TGTGCCAGCAGCCTAATCGGGACAGACTATGGCTACACCTTC.

There are a few counts of this clonotype. The V and J genes are TRBV20-1 and TRBJ2-2, with 8 bases identical to TRBD2. The CDR3 loop spans 14 amino acids. J lost 3 bases, V lost 8 bases, and 8 bases had no gene match. Germline values: CDR1 DFQATT, CDR2 SNEGSKA (reference sequence). The CDR3 sequence is CSSKRGHDTGELFF. The CDR3 DNA reads as TGCAGTTCAAAGCGGGGGCACGACACCGGGGAGCTGTTTTTT.

This clonotype was seen only a few times. The J gene is TRBJ2-5, the V gene TRBV7-9; 13 nucleotides line up with TRBD2. Germline values: CDR1 SEHNR, CDR2 FQNEAQ (reference sequence). The CDR3 contains 18 residues. Germline trimming cut 2 bases from V and 1 base from J; bases unmatched to any gene: 7. CDR3 loop: CASSLTLGLAGAQETQYF. The DNA for the CDR3 is TGTGCCAGCAGCTTAACCTTAGGACTAGCGGGGGCCCAAGAGACCCAGTACTTC.

The chain couples TRBV14 to TRBJ2-3; 8 bases match TRBD2. CDR3 length: 18 residues. V gave up 2 bases and J gave up 1 base; unmatched junction bases: 11. Germline loops: CDR1 SGHDN, CDR2 FVKESK. CDR3 in amino acids: CASSQKPGLAFGTDTQYF. As DNA, the CDR3 is TGTGCCAGCAGCCAAAAACCCGGACTAGCCTTCGGCACAGATACGCAGTATTTT.

The CDR3 bases are TGTGCCAGCAGCAAACTAGCGGGGGGCGGCGATGAGCAGTTCTTC. Encoded protein: CASSKLAGGGDEQFF. This chain uses TRBV7-2 with TRBJ2-1; TRBD2 agrees at 12 bases. J lost 8 bases, V lost 5 bases, and 7 bases had no gene match. There are 15 residues in the CDR3. Germline lookup yields CDR1 SGHTA and CDR2 FQGNSA.

This clonotype was observed a few times. The chain couples TRBV5-1 to TRBJ2-1, with 7 nucleotides matching TRBD2. V gave up 1 base and J gave up 10 bases; unmatched junction bases: 8. Germline V gene sequence: CDR1 SGHRS, CDR2 YFSETQ. This CDR3 has 14 amino acids. Here the CDR3 reads CASSLPSGIGEQFF. Written as DNA, the CDR3 is TGCGCCAGCAGCTTGCCTAGCGGCATTGGGGAGCAGTTCTTC.

A few counts support this clonotype. CDR3 protein: CASSLNAPGANVLTF. In nucleotides, the CDR3 is TGTGCCAGCAGCCTGAACGCCCCTGGGGCCAACGTCCTGACTTTC. The rearrangement links TRBV5-4 to TRBJ2-6; D call uncertain. This CDR3 spans 15 amino acids. The germline V gene has CDR1 SGHNT and CDR2 YYREEE (reference sequence). The ends were cut back, 4 bases at V and 2 bases at J, with 10 bases in the middle.

The table lists this clonotype with a few counts. The chain uses TRBV23-1 and TRBJ2-2; maybe TRBD1 (6 bases). TRBV23-1 has ORF status, its function being uncertain. V dropped 3 bases and J dropped 5 bases, with 13 bases sitting between them. The CDR3 is 15 residues long. The CDR3 sequence: CASSQRPGQTGELFF. CDR3 nucleotides: TGCGCCAGCAGTCAGCGACCCGGACAGACCGGGGAGCTGTTTTTT.

The V gene is TRBV10-3, the J gene TRBJ2-1; the match to TRBD1 covers 11 bases. The V and J ends lost 7 bases and 4 bases, in that order; junction bases with no gene match: 3. This CDR3 has 14 residues. Germline CDR1 is ENHRY and CDR2 is SYGVKD. The CDR3 is CAITDRGLYNEQFF. The CDR3 region has the DNA TGTGCCATCACGGACAGGGGGCTTTACAATGAGCAGTTCTTC.

The V call is TRBV29-1, the J call TRBJ2-1, with D unclear. The CDR3 consists of 13 residues. V lost 1 base and J 3 bases, leaving 7 bases between the germline ends. The germline CDR1 and CDR2 sequences are SQVTM and ANQGSEA. CDR3 in amino acids: CSVEGGSYNEQFF. The CDR3 DNA reads as TGCAGCGTTGAAGGAGGCAGCTACAATGAGCAGTTCTTC.

The V call is TRBV4-1, the J call TRBJ1-6; TRBD1 matches 8 bases. Unmatched junction bases numbered 4, after V lost 4 bases and J lost 8 bases. CDR3 length equals 14 residues. Germline lookup yields CDR1 MGHRA and CDR2 YSYEKL. CDR3 coding DNA: TGCGCCAGCAGCCGACAGGGGTTGGATTCACCCCTCCACTTT. Protein product: CASSRQGLDSPLHF.

This clonotype was counted ten times or more. The genes are TRBV7-2 and TRBJ2-7; D possibly corresponds to TRBD2 (6 bases). The V gene's germline CDR1 is SGHTA and CDR2 FQGNSA. V was pared by 5 bases and J by 0 bases, with 14 bases between. The CDR3 is 15 residues long. The CDR3 here is CASSRGTSGSYEQYF. The CDR3 region has the DNA TGTGCCAGCAGCCGCGGGACGTCAGGCTCCTACGAGCAGTACTTC.

This clonotype was counted a few times. The gene calls are TRBV3-1 and TRBJ1-5; D gene unclear. CDR1 and CDR2 from the germline V gene are LGHDT and YNNKEL (reference sequence). The CDR3 runs 17 residues. V dropped 0 bases and J dropped 1 base, with 13 bases sitting between them. CDR3: CASSQESKGKSNQPQHF. DNA of the CDR3: TGTGCCAGCAGCCAAGAAAGTAAGGGAAAGAGCAATCAGCCCCAGCATTTT.

This clonotype was seen a few times. The rearrangement links TRBV9 to TRBJ2-7; 12 bases align to TRBD1. This CDR3 is 17 amino acids long. Losses at the gene ends were 3 bases for V and 5 bases for J; bases not matched to a gene: 12. The V gene's germline CDR1 is SGDLS and CDR2 YYNGEE. The CDR3: CASSAPLGQGAPHEQYF. For the CDR3, the DNA is TGTGCCAGCAGCGCGCCTCTGGGACAGGGGGCCCCCCACGAGCAGTACTTC.

The chain is built from TRBV20-1 and TRBJ1-1, with D uncertain. The germline gives CDR1 DFQATT, CDR2 SNEGSKA (reference sequence). The CDR3 consists of 14 residues. V lost 0 bases and J lost 1, with 9 bases in between. The CDR3 loop is CSAREGLRNTEAFF. The CDR3 DNA reads TGCAGTGCTAGAGAAGGGCTGAGGAACACTGAAGCTTTCTTT.

The V and J genes are TRBV7-9 and TRBJ2-3, with a weak D call TRBD2 (5 bases). The CDR3 spans 14 residues. Trimming removed 5 bases at V and 0 bases at J, with 9 bases between. Per the germline V gene, CDR1 is SEHNR and CDR2 is FQNEAQ (reference sequence). CDR3 nucleotides: TGTGCCAGCAGCCCTCGGGAAAGCACAGATACGCAGTATTTT. This encodes CASSPRESTDTQYF.

This clonotype was found a few times. The chain links TRBV3-1 to TRBJ1-5, with 7 nucleotides matching TRBD1. The CDR3 loop spans 15 amino acids. CDR1 and CDR2 from the germline V gene are LGHDT and YNNKEL (reference sequence). V was clipped by 1 base and J by 4 bases; unmatched bases: 4. CDR3 nucleotides: TGTGCCAGCAGCCAAGGGCGGGGACAGAATCAGCCCCAGCATTTT. Amino acid sequence: CASSQGRGQNQPQHF.

This CDR3 reads CASSLRAGDIDTQYF. In DNA, the CDR3 is TGTGCCAGCAGCTTACGGGCGGGGGATATAGATACGCAGTATTTT. The rearrangement links TRBV7-2 to TRBJ2-3; 7 nucleotides agree with TRBD2. CDR3 length: 15 residues. The germline V gene encodes CDR1 SGHTA and CDR2 FQGNSA. J lost 5 bases, V lost 2 bases, and 7 bases had no gene match.

This clonotype was counted a few times. The rearrangement links TRBV20-1 to TRBJ2-7; no reliable D call. The V and J ends lost 2 bases and 4 bases respectively, with 15 bases between them. There are 14 residues in the CDR3. The germline CDR1 and CDR2 sequences are DFQATT and SNEGSKA (reference sequence). CDR3 nucleotides: TGCAGTGCTAGAAGATCCAGTCTACCTTACGAGCAGTACTTC. Translating it yields CSARRSSLPYEQYF.

V is TRBV27 and J is TRBJ1-4; D gene uncertain. V dropped 2 bases and J dropped 7 bases, with 11 bases sitting between them. Germline assignment: CDR1 MNHEY and CDR2 SMNVEV (reference sequence). This CDR3 comprises 14 residues. This CDR3 reads CASSLRSGAEKLFF. CDR3 bases: TGTGCCAGCAGTTTACGTTCGGGCGCTGAAAAACTGTTTTTT.

The rearrangement links TRBV4-1 to TRBJ2-6, with TRBD1 matching over 8 bases. The CDR3 consists of 16 residues. V dropped 4 bases and J dropped 0; count of bases not matched to a gene: 2. CDR1 and CDR2 from the germline V gene are MGHRA and YSYEKL. The CDR3 sequence: CASSPQGGSGANVLTF. CDR3 nucleotide sequence: TGCGCCAGCAGCCCACAGGGGGGCTCTGGGGCCAACGTCCTGACTTTC.

This clonotype was observed a few times. The chain uses TRBV7-9 and TRBJ2-2; no firm D call. Germline loops: CDR1 SEHNR, CDR2 FQNEAQ (reference sequence). The CDR3 is 14 amino acids. V lost 5 bases, J lost 10 bases, and 17 bases lay in between. The CDR3: CASSPSWDPEELFF. CDR3 coding DNA: TGTGCCAGCAGCCCGTCTTGGGATCCGGAGGAGCTGTTTTTT.

V and J are TRBV7-2 and TRBJ1-6; no firm D call. Germline V gives CDR1 SGHTA, CDR2 FQGNSA. The V gene lost 5 bases and the J gene lost 9 bases, with 17 bases spanning the gap. The CDR3 loop spans 15 amino acids. CDR3 sequence: CASSRILGGSSPLHF. In DNA form, the CDR3 reads TGTGCCAGCAGCCGCATACTAGGAGGTAGTTCACCCCTCCACTTT.

This clonotype has ten or more counts. This chain connects TRBV4-3 to TRBJ2-3; the match to TRBD2 covers 9 bases. Per germline, CDR1 LGHNA and CDR2 YSLEER. V was pared by 0 bases and J by 4 bases, with 8 bases of the junction left unmatched. This CDR3 has 17 residues. DNA for the CDR3: TGCGCCAGCAGCCAAGATCGGGCGGGGGGGCTTCCAGATACGCAGTATTTT. It codes for CASSQDRAGGLPDTQYF.

This clonotype has a handful of counts. This chain links TRBV20-1 with TRBJ1-2; TRBD1 is a possible D gene (5 bases). The CDR3 sequence is 12 residues long. Germline V gene sequence: CDR1 DFQATT, CDR2 SNEGSKA (reference sequence). V lost 7 bases and J lost 5, with 14 bases in between. The CDR3 DNA reads TGCAGTGTTACCCTCCGGGGGTATGGCTACACCTTC. Translation: CSVTLRGYGYTF.